The clone carrying this TCR beta chain has a count of ten or more. Its target is unknown. After constant-region reverse-primer amplification, full-length variable regions underwent semi-nested PCR with Nested Universal Primer A. TCRdb re-called the 5' RACE reads with MiXCR, one entry per CDR3 protein. The sample has some 31,000 distinct CDR3 sequences, 26% seen once. Purified naive CD4+ T cells were depleted of CD25+ Tregs. Study-level results: The larger-cohort validation was restricted to a single TCR beta V-J rearrangement rather than whole repertoires. Tumor-infiltrating Treg TCR alpha and beta sequences overlapped most with tumor naive CD4+ T cells, then blood naive.

The CDR3 is 16 residues long. V gave up 6 bases and J gave up 0 bases, with 15 bases separating them. Germline V CDR1 and CDR2: SGDLS, YYNGEE. Sequencing was carried out using naive CD4+ T cells sorted from a lymph node. Subset of the sample: naive CD4+ T cells, CD4+CD45RA+CD25-. The chain is built from TRBV9 and TRBJ2-2; weak D call: TRBD1 (5 bases). The source is a female donor with breast cancer. The CDR3 nucleotides read TGTGCCAGCACCCCCTCAGACAGACCGAACACCGGGGAGCTGTTTTTT. Protein sequence: CASTPSDRPNTGELFF. Together with reference TRBV9 and TRBJ2-2, the CDR3 gives the full variable domain: DSGVTQTPKHLITATGQRVTLRCSPRSGDLSVYWYQQSLDQGLQFLIQYYNGEERAKGNILERFSAQQFPDLHSELNLSSLELGDSALYFCASTPSDRPNTGELFFGEGSRLTVL.